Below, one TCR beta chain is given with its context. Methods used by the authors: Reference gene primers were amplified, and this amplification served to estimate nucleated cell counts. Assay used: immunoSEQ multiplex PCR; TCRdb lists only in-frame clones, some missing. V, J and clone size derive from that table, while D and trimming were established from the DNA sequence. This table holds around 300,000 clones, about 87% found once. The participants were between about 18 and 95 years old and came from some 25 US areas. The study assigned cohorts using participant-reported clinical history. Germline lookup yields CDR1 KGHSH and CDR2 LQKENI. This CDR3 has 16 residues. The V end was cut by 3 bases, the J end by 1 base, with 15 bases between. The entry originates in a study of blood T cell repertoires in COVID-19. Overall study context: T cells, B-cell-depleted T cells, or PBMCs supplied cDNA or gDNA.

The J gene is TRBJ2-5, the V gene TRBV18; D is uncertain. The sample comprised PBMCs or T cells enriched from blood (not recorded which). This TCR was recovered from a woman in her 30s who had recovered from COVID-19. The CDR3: CASSPGDPLSQETQYF. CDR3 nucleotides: TGTGCCAGCTCACCGGGCGACCCACTCTCCCAAGAGACCCAGTACTTC.